These 12 T cell receptor beta chains share one sample of origin, sequenced in a study of T cell responses to AZD1222 COVID-19 vaccine. Sequencing was performed with immunoSEQ multiplex PCR; in TCRdb, only in-frame clones are kept and a portion is missing. This sample yields some 200,000 clones, of which over 85% are seen a single time; 0.95% to 1.1% belongs to the top ten. The sequences come from peripheral blood, collected 28 days after the second AZD1222 dose. Source of these receptors: an adult who received the AZD1222 COVID-19 vaccine.

The J gene is TRBJ1-3, the V gene TRBV19; TRBD1 might be the D (5 bases). Trimming took off 4 bases at V and 0 bases at J, with 13 bases between the two ends. The CDR3 covers 16 residues. CDR1 is LNHDA and CDR2 is SQIVND in the germline V gene (reference sequence). The CDR3 protein is CASSTRDGLSGNTIYF. CDR3 DNA sequence: TGTGCCAGTAGTACCCGGGACGGGCTCTCTGGAAACACCATATATTTT. Supplemented by reference TRBV19 and TRBJ1-3, the full variable domain reads DGGITQSPKYLFRKEGQNVTLSCEQNLNHDAMYWYRQDPGQGLRLIYYSQIVNDFQKGDIAEGYSVSREKKESFPLTVTSAQKNPTAFYLCASSTRDGLSGNTIYFGEGSWLTVV.

This clone was recorded a few times. This chain joins TRBV12-3 or TRBV12-4 and TRBJ2-7, with D unresolved. V lost 6 bases and J 9 bases, leaving 12 bases between the germline ends. This CDR3 has 11 residues. The CDR3 DNA reads as TGTGCCAGCAGCCCGGAAATACGGCAGTACTTC. Translated: CASSPEIRQYF.

The rearrangement joins TRBV6-6 to TRBJ2-6; no firm D call. The CDR3 consists of 16 residues. The V and J ends lost 2 bases and 0 bases respectively, with 8 bases between them. Per germline, CDR1 MNHNY and CDR2 SVGAGI (reference sequence). CDR3 in amino acids: CASSYDRLSGANVLTF. CDR3 DNA sequence: TGTGCCAGCAGTTACGATAGGCTCTCTGGGGCCAACGTCCTGACTTTC.

The rearrangement uses TRBV5-5 and TRBJ1-4, with D unclear. Germline assignment: CDR1 SGHKS and CDR2 YYEKEE (reference sequence). Trimming removed 4 bases from V and 0 bases from J, with 7 bases in between. The CDR3 extends over 14 amino acids. CDR3 in amino acids: CASSLVATNEKLFF. CDR3 DNA sequence: TGTGCCAGCAGCCTCGTCGCAACTAATGAAAAACTGTTTTTT.

V and J are TRBV27 and TRBJ1-2, with D possibly matching TRBD1 (6 bases). The CDR3 runs to 13 residues. The V gene lost 3 bases and the J gene lost 6 bases, with 11 bases spanning the gap. The germline V gene encodes CDR1 MNHEY and CDR2 SMNVEV (reference sequence). CDR3 DNA: TGTGCCAGCAGTTTTTTGAGGGGGGATGGCTACACCTTC. This encodes CASSFLRGDGYTF.

This clone was observed a single time. V and J are TRBV7-9 and TRBJ1-3, with D maybe TRBD1 (6 bases). Trimming shortened V by 4 bases and J by 4 bases, and 8 bases separated the two germline ends. The CDR3 contains 13 residues. Per germline, CDR1 SEHNR and CDR2 FQNEAQ (reference sequence). The CDR3 loop is CASSSDRGNTIYF. CDR3 DNA: TGTGCCAGCAGCTCCGACAGGGGAAACACCATATATTTT.

This clone was recorded only once. CDR3 sequence: CASSKTGGVYGYTF. As DNA, the CDR3 is TGTGCCAGCAGCAAAACAGGGGGCGTTTATGGCTACACCTTC. The rearrangement uses TRBV7-9 and TRBJ1-2; 9 nucleotides match TRBD1. CDR1 is SEHNR, CDR2 FQNEAQ, per germline (reference sequence). V gave up 5 bases and J gave up 5 bases; unmatched junction bases: 6. This CDR3 has 14 residues.

The rearrangement joins TRBV7-9 to TRBJ2-1, with D perhaps matching TRBD1 or TRBD2 (6 bases each). The CDR3 totals 15 residues. Germline CDR1 and CDR2: SEHNR and FQNEAQ (reference sequence). V was trimmed by 5 bases and J by 3 bases, leaving 14 bases between them. The CDR3 DNA follows: TGTGCCAGCAGCCAAGGGGGGAGCGGCTACAATGAGCAGTTCTTC. Its protein product is CASSQGGSGYNEQFF.

This clone showed up just a few times. The V and J genes are TRBV9 and TRBJ1-3; D gene unclear. The V gene's germline CDR1 is SGDLS and CDR2 YYNGEE. CDR3 length: 15 residues. Trimming cost V 3 bases and J 0 bases, with 10 bases left between them. For the CDR3, the DNA is TGTGCCAGCAGCGGGGCTGCCCTCTCTGGAAACACCATATATTTT. Encoded protein: CASSGAALSGNTIYF.

The rearrangement uses TRBV9 and TRBJ1-3; 11 nucleotides line up with TRBD1. Germline V lookup: CDR1 SGDLS, CDR2 YYNGEE. CDR3 length: 15 amino acids. V trimming: 4 bases; J trimming: 2 bases; junction bases outside the gene matches: 2. The DNA of the CDR3 is TGTGCCAGCAGCCTGGACAGGGGGCCTGGAAACACCATATATTTT. Translating gives CASSLDRGPGNTIYF.

The rearrangement joins TRBV2 to TRBJ1-1; weak D call: TRBD1 (5 bases). Germline values: CDR1 SNHLY, CDR2 FYNNEI. The length of the CDR3 is 16 residues. V was pared by 3 bases and J by 0 bases, with 14 bases between. The CDR3 nucleotides are TGTGCCAGCAGTGAGGACCATGGGACCCTGAACACTGAAGCTTTCTTT. Its protein product is CASSEDHGTLNTEAFF. Full variable domain (rest looked up from reference TRBV2 and TRBJ1-1): EPEVTQTPSHQVTQMGQEVILRCVPISNHLYFYWYRQILGQKVEFLVSFYNNEISEKSEIFDDQFSVERPDGSNFTLKIRSTKLEDSAMYFCASSEDHGTLNTEAFFGQGTRLTVV.

The chain couples TRBV5-1 to TRBJ2-2, with TRBD1 matching 8 bases. The J segment lost 6 bases and the V segment lost 4 bases, leaving 8 bases of the junction unmatched. This CDR3 is built from 15 residues. Germline CDR1 SGHRS, CDR2 YFSETQ. CDR3 amino acids: CASSERTGKSGELFF. The DNA for the CDR3 is TGCGCCAGCAGCGAGAGGACAGGGAAATCCGGGGAGCTGTTTTTT.